The 12 T cell receptor beta chains in this list originate from one sample, sequenced in a study of blood T cell repertoires in COVID-19. Data came from immunoSEQ multiplex PCR; TCRdb stores just in-frame clones and leaves some out. This table has roughly 340,000 clones, around 91% appearing once. Sequencing was done on a sample of peripheral blood. Receptors originate from a woman between 18 and 30 years old who had recovered from COVID-19.

The chain carries TRBV30 and TRBJ2-5; 8 bases match TRBD1. Trimming cost V 3 bases and J 5 bases; bases outside gene matches: 8. CDR3 length: 14 residues. The germline gives CDR1 GTSNPN, CDR2 SVGIG (reference sequence). The CDR3 nucleotides are TGTGCCTGGAGGAGGACAGGGCGTGGGGAGACCCAGTACTTC. This translates into CAWRRTGRGETQYF.

The chain carries TRBV7-2 and TRBJ1-1; TRBD1 is a possible D gene (6 bases). The CDR3 is 14 amino acids. Germline CDR1 SGHTA, CDR2 FQGNSA. The V and J ends lost 3 bases and 3 bases respectively, with 11 bases between them. The CDR3 is CASSLPGQYTEAFF. CDR3 nucleotides: TGTGCCAGCAGCTTGCCTGGACAGTACACTGAAGCTTTCTTT. Together with reference TRBV7-2 and TRBJ1-1, the CDR3 gives the full variable domain: GAGVSQSPSNKVTEKGKDVELRCDPISGHTALYWYRQSLGQGLEFLIYFQGNSAPDKSGLPSDRFSAERTGGSVSTLTIQRTQQEDSAVYLCASSLPGQYTEAFFGQGTRLTVV.

This rearrangement joins TRBV3-1 (or the pseudogene TRBV3-2) to TRBJ2-2; 13 bases are shared with TRBD2. The CDR3 extends over 17 amino acids. Germline values: CDR1 LGHDT, CDR2 YNNKEL (reference sequence). J gave up 2 bases and V 4 bases, and 4 bases lay outside the gene matches. The CDR3 DNA reads as TGTGCCAGCAGCCCCCGGACTAGCGGGAGTAACACCGGGGAGCTGTTTTTT. This encodes CASSPRTSGSNTGELFF.

V usage is TRBV21-1 and J usage is TRBJ2-7; the D call in the table, TRBD2, was not verified against the DNA. TRBV21-1 is classified as a pseudogene. This CDR3 spans 19 amino acids. CDR3 coding DNA: TGTGCCAGCAGCAAAGAGTGCGGGATGTCCCTGATTAAAGACTACGAGCAGTACGTC. This translates into CASSKECGMSLIKDYEQYV.

CDR3 region: CASSVSDRDNEQFF. CDR3 nucleotide sequence: TGTGCCAGCAGCGTTAGTGACAGGGACAATGAGCAGTTCTTC. The J gene is TRBJ2-1, the V gene TRBV9; 7 bases are a match to TRBD1. The germline V gene encodes CDR1 SGDLS and CDR2 YYNGEE. J gave up 5 bases and V 2 bases, and 4 bases lay outside the gene matches. The CDR3 covers 14 residues.

The chain has TRBV9 and TRBJ2-1, with TRBD2 matching 7 bases. The CDR3 extends over 16 amino acids. Germline V gives CDR1 SGDLS, CDR2 YYNGEE. J gave up 2 bases and V 0 bases, and 5 bases lay outside the gene matches. The CDR3 DNA reads as TGTGCCAGCAGCGTAGATCCTAGCGGAACCTACAATGAGCAGTTCTTC. It translates to CASSVDPSGTYNEQFF.

For the CDR3, the DNA is TGCGCCAGCAGCCCGGGACAGCAAGAGACCCAGTACTTC. As protein: CASSPGQQETQYF. J is TRBJ2-5 and V is TRBV5-1; 7 bases map to TRBD1. The CDR3 loop spans 13 amino acids. V gave up 4 bases and J gave up 2 bases; unmatched junction bases: 2. The germline V gene encodes CDR1 SGHRS and CDR2 YFSETQ. Together with reference TRBV5-1 and TRBJ2-5, the CDR3 gives the full variable domain: KAGVTQTPRYLIKTRGQQVTLSCSPISGHRSVSWYQQTPGQGLQFLFEYFSETQRNKGNFPGRFSGRQFSNSRSEMNVSTLELGDSALYLCASSPGQQETQYFGPGTRLLVL.

This rearrangement joins TRBV28 to TRBJ1-5; possible D gene TRBD1, 6 bases. The V end lost 1 base, the J end lost 6 bases, and 13 bases lay between the germline ends. This CDR3 is 15 amino acids long. Germline CDR1 is MDHEN and CDR2 is SYDVKM. In nucleotides, the CDR3 is TGTGCCAGCAGTTTATCTGGGGGGGCAGGTCAGCCCCAGCATTTT. Encoded protein: CASSLSGGAGQPQHF.

This rearrangement joins TRBV18 to TRBJ1-3; a weak D match, TRBD1 (6 bases). Per the germline V gene, CDR1 is KGHSH and CDR2 is LQKENI. Trimming took off 5 bases at V and 0 bases at J, with 11 bases between the two ends. The CDR3 spans 15 residues. The DNA of the CDR3 is TGTGCCAGCTCAAGGCAAGGGGGCTCTGGAAACACCATATATTTT. Translating gives CASSRQGGSGNTIYF. The whole variable domain, filled in from reference TRBV18 and TRBJ1-3, reads NAGVMQNPRHLVRRRGQEARLRCSPMKGHSHVYWYRQLPEEGLKFMVYLQKENIIDESGMPKERFSAEFPKEGPSILRIQQVVRGDSAAYFCASSRQGGSGNTIYFGEGSWLTVV.

The chain carries TRBV27 and TRBJ1-1; D is possibly TRBD1 (6 bases). V was shortened by 3 bases and J by 4 bases, with 15 bases between the two germline ends. CDR3 length: 15 residues. CDR1 and CDR2 (germline): MNHEY, SMNVEV (reference sequence). This CDR3 reads CASSFRDTVGTEAFF. The CDR3 nucleotides are TGTGCCAGCAGTTTCCGGGACACGGTGGGCACTGAAGCTTTCTTT.

V is TRBV27 and J is TRBJ2-1, with D maybe TRBD2 (6 bases). Looked up from germline, CDR1 is MNHEY and CDR2 is SMNVEV (reference sequence). V lost 8 bases to trimming and J lost 6 bases, with 17 bases between them. This CDR3 spans 14 amino acids. DNA of the CDR3: TGTGCCAGCGGGGGGTGGGGATCCCTCAATGAGCAGTTCTTC. It is translated as CASGGWGSLNEQFF.

This chain links TRBV24-1 with TRBJ2-1; a possible D gene is TRBD1 (5 bases). Trimming cost V 1 base and J 8 bases, with 20 bases left between them. CDR1 is KGHDR, CDR2 SFDVKD, per germline. This CDR3 contains 17 residues. This chain's CDR3 is CATSDLGHSGLDDEQFF. CDR3 coding DNA: TGTGCCACCAGTGATTTAGGACACTCTGGTCTCGACGATGAGCAGTTCTTC.